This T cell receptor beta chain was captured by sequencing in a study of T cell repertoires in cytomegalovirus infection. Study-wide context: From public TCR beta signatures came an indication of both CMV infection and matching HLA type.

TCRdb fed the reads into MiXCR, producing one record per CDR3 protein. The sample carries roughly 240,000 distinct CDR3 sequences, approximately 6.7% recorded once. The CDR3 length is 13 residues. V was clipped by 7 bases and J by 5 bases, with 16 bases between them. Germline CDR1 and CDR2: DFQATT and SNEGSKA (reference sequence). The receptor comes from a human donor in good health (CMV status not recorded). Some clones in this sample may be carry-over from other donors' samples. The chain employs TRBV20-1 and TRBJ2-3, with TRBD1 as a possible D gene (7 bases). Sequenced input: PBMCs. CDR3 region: CSVRRGHRDTQYF. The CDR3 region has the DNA TGCAGTGTCCGGAGGGGGCATAGAGATACGCAGTATTTT.